Listed here are 21 T cell receptor beta chains from one sample, sequenced in a study of T cells expressing NK-cell markers. TCRdb re-called the 5' RACE reads and catalogs CDR3 proteins one per entry, DNA excluded. Its listing shows approximately 150,000 distinct CDR3 sequences. The sequencing input was blood T cells: a sorted CD56 or NKG2C T cell subset, CD4+ or CD8+ T cells, or bulk PBMC T cells (not recorded which). The receptors stem from a man aged 18 to 30 in good health.

The chain uses TRBV12-3 or TRBV12-4 and TRBJ2-5; the D call of TRBD2 rests on TCRdb alone, since no DNA is present to check it. This CDR3 spans 15 amino acids. The CDR3 sequence is CASSLWSREGETQYF.

The V gene is TRBV6-1, the J gene TRBJ1-1. This CDR3 has 16 amino acids. Germline lookup yields CDR1 MNHNS and CDR2 SASEGT. CDR3 in amino acids: CASSEWVRALDTEAFF.

The rearrangement joins TRBV10-1 to TRBJ2-2; TCRdb's assignment of TRBD1 cannot be checked, as there is no DNA. Germline values: CDR1 WNHNN, CDR2 SYGVQD (reference sequence). The CDR3 sequence is 13 residues long. The CDR3 loop reads CASKGTKTGELFF.

This CDR3 is CASSFPRTSGLNEQFF. This sequence joins TRBV7-8 and TRBJ2-1; no DNA is available, so the TRBD2 call from TCRdb remains unchecked. The CDR3 totals 16 residues. Germline V gene data show CDR1 as SGHVS and CDR2 as FQNEAQ.

V gene TRBV18 combines with J gene TRBJ2-1; TCRdb picks TRBD2, but there is no DNA to check that call. Germline-derived CDR1 and CDR2 are KGHSH and LQKENI. CDR3 length equals 14 residues. CDR3 residues: CASSPGTSRGEQFF.

The CDR3 here is CAWRGLAGGRPYNEQFF. The J gene is TRBJ2-1, the V gene TRBV30; the D call of TRBD2 rests on TCRdb alone, since no DNA is present to check it. CDR3 length: 17 amino acids. From germline, CDR1 is GTSNPN and CDR2 SVGIG (reference sequence). Together with reference TRBV30 and TRBJ2-1, the CDR3 gives the full variable domain: SQTIHQWPATLVQPVGSPLSLECTVEGTSNPNLYWYRQAAGRGLQLLFYSVGIGQISSEVPQNLSASRPQDRQFILSSKKLLLSDSGFYLCAWRGLAGGRPYNEQFFGPGTRLTVL.

The chain combines TRBV27 with TRBJ2-1; without DNA, the TCRdb call of TRBD1 cannot be checked. CDR3 length: 15 amino acids. Germline V lookup: CDR1 MNHEY, CDR2 SMNVEV (reference sequence). The chain's CDR3 is CASSLGDSLGDEQFF.

The V and J genes are TRBV6-5 and TRBJ1-5. Germline-derived CDR1 and CDR2 are MNHEY and SVGAGI. The CDR3 is 13 amino acids. CDR3 region: CASSSHSNQPQHF.

This chain links TRBV7-3 with TRBJ2-1; absent DNA, TCRdb's TRBD1 call cannot be checked. The CDR3 extends over 16 amino acids. Germline V gives CDR1 SGHTA, CDR2 FQGTGA. CDR3 sequence: CASSSGGGELYNEQFF.

The chain links TRBV20-1 to TRBJ1-4; TCRdb calls TRBD1, which cannot be checked without DNA. The CDR3 length is 16 residues. Germline values: CDR1 DFQATT, CDR2 SNEGSKA (reference sequence). The CDR3 protein is CSASAPRDREGEKLFF.

V and J are TRBV15 and TRBJ2-2; the D call of TRBD1 rests on TCRdb alone, since no DNA is present to check it. In germline, CDR1 is LNHNV, CDR2 YYDKDF (reference sequence). The length of the CDR3 is 16 residues. CDR3 amino acids: CATSGSGTPNTGELFF.

This chain joins TRBV27 and TRBJ2-3; TCRdb outputs TRBD2, but without DNA this stays unchecked. Germline V gives CDR1 MNHEY, CDR2 SMNVEV (reference sequence). The CDR3 has 13 residues. The CDR3 spells CASRVSGTDTQYF.

The chain is built from TRBV29-1 and TRBJ2-3; TCRdb calls TRBD1, which cannot be checked without DNA. The CDR3 is 12 residues long. Germline lookup yields CDR1 SQVTM and CDR2 ANQGSEA. The CDR3 reads CSVGQNTDTQYF.

The chain joins TRBV5-1 to TRBJ2-5; TCRdb's D call, TRBD1, is unchecked because there is no DNA. Germline lookup yields CDR1 SGHRS and CDR2 YFSETQ. The length of the CDR3 is 15 residues. This CDR3 is CASSQDSNWGETQYF.

The V and J genes are TRBV28 and TRBJ1-4; TCRdb's D call of TRBD1 is untestable without DNA. CDR1 and CDR2 (germline): MDHEN, SYDVKM. This CDR3 has 17 amino acids. This chain's CDR3 is CASSLITPSHEDEKLFF.

This chain uses TRBV4-3 with TRBJ2-3; the TRBD2 assignment by TCRdb is unverifiable without DNA. From germline, CDR1 is LGHNA and CDR2 YSLEER. This CDR3 has 19 amino acids. CDR3 loop: CASSQKKTGLHYDDDTQYF.

The V gene is TRBV30, the J gene TRBJ2-1. CDR1 and CDR2 (germline): GTSNPN, SVGIG (reference sequence). CDR3 size: 12 residues. CDR3 sequence: CAWSLVVNEQFF.

This chain uses TRBV20-1 with TRBJ2-1. CDR3 length: 13 amino acids. Germline V gives CDR1 DFQATT, CDR2 SNEGSKA (reference sequence). This CDR3 reads CSARGDYNNEQFF.

V and J are TRBV29-1 and TRBJ2-7; TCRdb returns TRBD1, unconfirmable since there is no DNA. Germline V gene data show CDR1 as SQVTM and CDR2 as ANQGSEA. This CDR3 comprises 12 residues. The CDR3 sequence: CSVNRGNYEQYF.

The V and J genes are TRBV12-3 or TRBV12-4 and TRBJ2-5; TCRdb's D gene call, TRBD1, goes unchecked for lack of DNA. The CDR3 is 16 residues long. CDR3 region: CASSPRDREAQETQYF.

The rearrangement uses TRBV11-1 and TRBJ1-1. Germline lookup yields CDR1 SGHAT and CDR2 FQDESV (reference sequence). The CDR3 spans 13 residues. CDR3 residues: CASSFRLKTEAFF.